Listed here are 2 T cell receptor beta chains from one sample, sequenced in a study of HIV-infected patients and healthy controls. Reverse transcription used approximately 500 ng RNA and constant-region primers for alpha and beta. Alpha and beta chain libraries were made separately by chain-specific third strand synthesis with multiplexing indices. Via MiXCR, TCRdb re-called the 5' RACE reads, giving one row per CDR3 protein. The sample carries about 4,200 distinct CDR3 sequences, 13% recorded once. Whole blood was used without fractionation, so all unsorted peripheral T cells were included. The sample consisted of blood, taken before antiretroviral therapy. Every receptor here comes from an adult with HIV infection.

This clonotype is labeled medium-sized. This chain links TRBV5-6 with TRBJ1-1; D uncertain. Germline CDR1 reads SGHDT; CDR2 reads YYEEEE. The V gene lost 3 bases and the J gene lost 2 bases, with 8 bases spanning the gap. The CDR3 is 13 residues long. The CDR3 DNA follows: TGTGCCAGCAGCTCTACAAGAAACACTGAAGCTTTCTTT. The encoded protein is CASSSTRNTEAFF.

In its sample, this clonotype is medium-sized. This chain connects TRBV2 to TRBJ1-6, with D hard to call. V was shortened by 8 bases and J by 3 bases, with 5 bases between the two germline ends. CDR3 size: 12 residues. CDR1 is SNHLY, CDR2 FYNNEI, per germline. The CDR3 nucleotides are TGTGCCAGCCTTGTCTATAATTCACCCCTCCACTTT. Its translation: CASLVYNSPLHF. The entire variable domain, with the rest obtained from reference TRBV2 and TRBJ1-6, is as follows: EPEVTQTPSHQVTQMGQEVILRCVPISNHLYFYWYRQILGQKVEFLVSFYNNEISEKSEIFDDQFSVERPDGSNFTLKIRSTKLEDSAMYFCASLVYNSPLHFGNGTRLTVT.